Listed here are 27 T cell receptor beta chains from one sample, sequenced in a study of CD8 T cells in ankylosing spondylitis (dated by TCRdb to the late 2010s). The library relied on 5' RACE. Reads for this sample came from an Illumina HiSeq 2500. The public sequencing data were trimmed at Q25 with fastp and processed into clonotypes with MiXCR by TCRdb, which kept only in-frame beta chains. Every CDR3 protein is listed once, alongside the most common genes and DNA of its rows. The sample includes 300,000 to 350,000 distinct CDR3 sequences, with around 20% observed a single time. 3.5% of the sample belongs to the ten largest clones. Sample: blood, either unsorted or a sorted T cell fraction (not recorded which). The receptors were sampled from a female donor with ankylosing spondylitis or in good health (not recorded which).

This sequence joins TRBV29-1 and TRBJ2-7; the match to TRBD1 covers 8 bases. The CDR3 has 14 amino acids. Germline V gives CDR1 SQVTM, CDR2 ANQGSEA. Trimming took 5 bases from V and 7 from J; bases not matched to a gene: 13. This CDR3 reads CSVSLDREVWEQYF. CDR3 nucleotide sequence: TGCAGCGTTTCTCTGGACAGGGAAGTTTGGGAGCAGTACTTC.

Many counts were recorded for this clonotype. The chain couples TRBV7-6 to TRBJ2-1; maybe TRBD2 (6 bases). This CDR3 has 16 residues. V lost 3 bases to trimming and J lost 6 bases, with 18 bases between them. Germline assignment: CDR1 SGHVS and CDR2 FNYEAQ. This CDR3 reads CASSLRMGAGSNEQFF. The DNA of the CDR3 is TGTGCCAGCAGCTTGCGGATGGGAGCGGGTTCCAATGAGCAGTTCTTC. The entire variable domain, with the rest obtained from reference TRBV7-6 and TRBJ2-1, is as follows: GAGVSQSPRYKVTKRGQDVALRCDPISGHVSLYWYRQALGQGPEFLTYFNYEAQQDKSGLPNDRFSAERPEGSISTLTIQRTEQRDSAMYRCASSLRMGAGSNEQFFGPGTRLTVL.

This clonotype was counted a few times. The chain joins TRBV6-2 or TRBV6-3 to TRBJ1-1; D is ambiguous. The CDR3 consists of 14 residues. Germline V lookup: CDR1 MNHEY, CDR2 SVGEGT. Trimming removed 1 base from V and 0 bases from J, with 6 bases in between. Here the CDR3 DNA reads TGTGCCAGCAGTTACTGGAGTGTGAACACTGAAGCTTTCTTT. Translated: CASSYWSVNTEAFF.

V gene TRBV15 combines with J gene TRBJ2-2, with 8 bases matching TRBD2. Germline values: CDR1 LNHNV, CDR2 YYDKDF (reference sequence). The CDR3 runs 16 residues. V gave up 6 bases and J gave up 0 bases; unmatched junction bases: 6. The CDR3 spells CATRSPGLANTGELFF. The CDR3 DNA follows: TGTGCCACCAGATCGCCGGGACTAGCGAACACCGGGGAGCTGTTTTTT.

This chain links TRBV9 with TRBJ2-7; 8 bases fit TRBD1. CDR3 size: 15 residues. Germline CDR1 is SGDLS and CDR2 is YYNGEE. V lost 0 bases and J lost 1; bases outside the gene matches: 3. The CDR3 loop reads CASSVGGQESYEQYF. CDR3 nucleotides: TGTGCCAGCAGCGTAGGGGGACAGGAGTCCTACGAGCAGTACTTC.

This clonotype turned up a few times. The chain carries TRBV10-3 and TRBJ2-4, with TRBD2 matching 7 bases. V lost 0 bases to trimming and J lost 6 bases; unmatched junction nucleotides: 8. CDR1 and CDR2 from the germline V gene are ENHRY and SYGVKD. The CDR3 totals 16 residues. The CDR3 reads CAISESGGTGGNIQYF. DNA of the CDR3: TGTGCCATCAGTGAGTCGGGCGGGACGGGAGGAAACATTCAGTACTTC.

This clonotype was counted at least ten times. This sequence joins TRBV20-1 and TRBJ1-2; weak D call: TRBD1 (5 bases). From germline, CDR1 is DFQATT and CDR2 SNEGSKA (reference sequence). Deletions cut 6 bases from V and 3 bases from J, with 5 bases between. This CDR3 spans 10 amino acids. The CDR3 is CSAGDYGYTF. CDR3 coding DNA: TGCAGTGCGGGGGACTATGGCTACACCTTC.

This chain uses TRBV29-1 with TRBJ2-5; tentative D call: TRBD1 (6 bases). V lost 6 bases and J 1 base, leaving 15 bases between the germline ends. The CDR3 contains 14 residues. The germline V gene encodes CDR1 SQVTM and CDR2 ANQGSEA. Here the CDR3 DNA reads TGCAGCGTCGGAGGACAGATCCTCCAAGAGACCCAGTACTTC. Amino acid sequence: CSVGGQILQETQYF.

This clonotype was recorded a few times. The genes are TRBV7-2 and TRBJ1-6, with D tentatively TRBD1 (5 bases). CDR3 length: 16 amino acids. Germline loops: CDR1 SGHTA, CDR2 FQGNSA. The germline V and J ends were trimmed by 3 bases and 7 bases, with 16 bases remaining between them. The CDR3 DNA reads as TGTGCCAGCAGCTTTTTTCCGGGGGGGGAGAATTCACCCCTCCACTTT. Translating it yields CASSFFPGGENSPLHF.

The chain uses TRBV4-3 and TRBJ2-1; 11 nucleotides match TRBD2. Germline V gives CDR1 LGHNA, CDR2 YSLEER. This CDR3 has 17 residues. V was clipped by 0 bases and J by 6 bases; unmatched bases: 7. CDR3 nucleotide sequence: TGCGCCAGCAGCCAAGAAGTCGGGACTAGCGGTATCAATGAGCAGTTCTTC. Translating it yields CASSQEVGTSGINEQFF.

This clonotype was detected a few times. The chain is built from TRBV7-2 and TRBJ2-7; TRBD1 is a possible D gene (6 bases). The germline V gene has CDR1 SGHTA and CDR2 FQGNSA. The CDR3 contains 16 residues. Between the trimmed V and J ends, which lost 5 bases and 1 base, there was a span of 18 bases. The DNA for the CDR3 is TGTGCCAGCAGCCCCCGAGGAGGACAGCTATCCTACGAGCAGTACTTC. This sequence encodes CASSPRGGQLSYEQYF.

V is TRBV24-1 and J is TRBJ1-2, with 8 nucleotides matching TRBD1. CDR1 KGHDR and CDR2 SFDVKD come from the germline V gene. CDR3 length: 18 amino acids. With 1 base clipped from V and 2 bases from J, the junction kept 11 bases outside the gene matches. The CDR3 loop is CATSDFIRGLEGNYGYTF. CDR3 in DNA: TGTGCCACCAGTGATTTTATCAGGGGGCTCGAAGGGAACTATGGCTACACCTTC.

In its sample, this clonotype was seen many times. The chain joins TRBV2 to TRBJ2-5, with no clear D. This CDR3 has 11 residues. Germline lookup yields CDR1 SNHLY and CDR2 FYNNEI. The V end lost 6 bases, the J end lost 4 bases, and 6 bases lay between the germline ends. The CDR3 DNA sequence: TGTGCCAGCAGGCGTTTAGAGACCCAGTACTTC. As protein: CASRRLETQYF.

J is TRBJ1-4 and V is TRBV2; D might be TRBD1 (6 bases). The CDR3 has 13 amino acids. The germline V gene has CDR1 SNHLY and CDR2 FYNNEI. Trimming left V 8 bases short and J 7 bases short, with 14 bases between. The CDR3 here is CASYSEGGEKLFF. The CDR3 DNA follows: TGTGCCAGCTACTCTGAGGGGGGTGAAAAACTGTTTTTT.

The CDR3 region is CASRATGATDTQYF. In DNA form, the CDR3 reads TGTGCCAGCAGAGCTACGGGGGCCACAGATACGCAGTATTTT. The J gene is TRBJ2-3, the V gene TRBV6-1; possibly TRBD1 or TRBD2 for D (6 bases each). CDR1 MNHNS and CDR2 SASEGT come from the germline V gene. This CDR3 has 14 amino acids. V was cut by 6 bases and J by 2 bases, with 12 bases left in between.

The genes are TRBV20-1 and TRBJ2-5, with TRBD2 matching over 9 bases. This CDR3 region has 14 residues. V lost 4 bases and J lost 5; bases outside the gene matches: 8. The germline V gene encodes CDR1 DFQATT and CDR2 SNEGSKA (reference sequence). In DNA, the CDR3 is TGCAGTGCTACCTACAGCGGGAGGCTGGAGACCCAGTACTTC. Its protein product is CSATYSGRLETQYF.

The gene calls are TRBV18 and TRBJ1-5; no reliable D call. There are 13 residues in the CDR3. Germline CDR1 reads KGHSH; CDR2 reads LQKENI. V lost 3 bases and J 4 bases, leaving 7 bases between the germline ends. The CDR3 DNA reads as TGTGCCAGCTCACCTGACGCAAATCAGCCCCAGCATTTT. Translating gives CASSPDANQPQHF. The whole variable domain, filled in from reference TRBV18 and TRBJ1-5, reads NAGVMQNPRHLVRRRGQEARLRCSPMKGHSHVYWYRQLPEEGLKFMVYLQKENIIDESGMPKERFSAEFPKEGPSILRIQQVVRGDSAAYFCASSPDANQPQHFGDGTRLSIL.

The chain is built from TRBV6-2 or TRBV6-3 and TRBJ2-7, with D perhaps TRBD2 (5 bases). Germline CDR1 reads MNHEY; CDR2 reads SVGEGT. Trimming took off 6 bases at V and 6 bases at J, with 18 bases between the two ends. The CDR3 extends over 14 amino acids. The chain's CDR3 is CASSKDAALGEQYF. The DNA for the CDR3 is TGTGCCAGCAGCAAGGACGCGGCACTAGGCGAGCAGTACTTC.

The CDR3 DNA sequence: TGTGCCAGCAGCTCGAGTAGGACCGGCGAGCAGTACTTC. Its protein is CASSSSRTGEQYF. The rearrangement joins TRBV7-9 to TRBJ2-7; D unclear. Germline V gene lookup returns CDR1 SEHNR and CDR2 FQNEAQ (reference sequence). V was cut by 4 bases and J by 6 bases, with 13 bases left in between. CDR3 length: 13 amino acids.

This clonotype was counted a few times. This rearrangement joins TRBV20-1 to TRBJ2-7, with 7 bases lining up with TRBD2. CDR1 and CDR2 (germline): DFQATT, SNEGSKA (reference sequence). This CDR3 has 13 residues. Trimming cost V 2 bases and J 0 bases; bases outside gene matches: 1. CDR3 in DNA: TGCAGTGCTAGACTAGCGGCCTCCTACGAGCAGTACTTC. Protein product: CSARLAASYEQYF.

This clonotype was seen more than once but under ten times. This chain uses TRBV7-2 with TRBJ1-4; the D gene is possibly TRBD1 (5 bases). Trimming took off 1 base at V and 8 bases at J, with 8 bases between the two ends. CDR3 length: 13 amino acids. Germline V gene sequence: CDR1 SGHTA, CDR2 FQGNSA. Here the CDR3 reads CASSLDWGEKLFF. DNA for the CDR3: TGTGCCAGCAGCTTAGATTGGGGCGAAAAACTGTTTTTT.

This clonotype was recorded many times. The genes are TRBV6-2 or TRBV6-3 and TRBJ1-1, with no clear D. V lost 0 bases, J lost 7 bases, and 6 bases lay in between. This CDR3 region has 12 residues. Germline V gene data show CDR1 as MNHEY and CDR2 as SVGEGT. The DNA of the CDR3 is TGTGCCAGCAGTTACTCAGGCGGTGAAGCTTTCTTT. Protein: CASSYSGGEAFF.

The CDR3 loop reads CASIASPDQPQHF. CDR3 in DNA: TGTGCCAGCATTGCCTCGCCTGATCAGCCCCAGCATTTT. V and J are TRBV6-1 and TRBJ1-5; D remains unclear. CDR1 and CDR2 from the germline V gene are MNHNS and SASEGT. This CDR3 is 13 amino acids long. V gave up 7 bases and J gave up 5 bases, with 12 bases separating them.

This clonotype was detected only a few times. In DNA, the CDR3 is TGTGCCAGCAGCTCCCTGGGGGAATATGGGCAGTACTTC. It specifies CASSSLGEYGQYF. The genes are TRBV5-6 and TRBJ2-7, with D perhaps being TRBD1 or TRBD2 (5 bases each). Trimming removed 3 bases from V and 9 bases from J, with 16 bases in between. The CDR3 extends over 13 amino acids. Per germline, CDR1 SGHDT and CDR2 YYEEEE. The full variable domain, completed using reference TRBV5-6 and TRBJ2-7, is DAGVTQSPTHLIKTRGQQVTLRCSPKSGHDTVSWYQQALGQGPQFIFQYYEEEERQRGNFPDRFSGHQFPNYSSELNVNALLLGDSALYLCASSSLGEYGQYFGPGTRLTVT.

This rearrangement joins TRBV20-1 to TRBJ1-2, with D perhaps matching TRBD1 (5 bases). This CDR3 has 17 residues. CDR1 is DFQATT and CDR2 is SNEGSKA in the germline V gene (reference sequence). The V end lost 2 bases, the J end lost 4 bases, and 23 bases lay between the germline ends. The CDR3 region has the DNA TGCAGTGCTAGACCCCCATGGGGATTGGGGGACGGCTATGGCTACACCTTC. It translates to CSARPPWGLGDGYGYTF.

Only a few counts were recorded for this clonotype. V usage is TRBV20-1 and J usage is TRBJ1-1; perhaps TRBD1 as D (5 bases). CDR1 and CDR2 from the germline V gene are DFQATT and SNEGSKA (reference sequence). This CDR3 is built from 14 residues. CDR3 sequence: CSLVRVAVGTEAFF. CDR3 DNA: TGCAGCCTCGTCAGGGTAGCTGTGGGCACTGAAGCTTTCTTT.

This chain links TRBV7-2 with TRBJ1-1; no firm D call. CDR1 is SGHTA and CDR2 is FQGNSA in the germline V gene. This CDR3 is 15 amino acids long. V lost 2 bases to trimming and J lost 0 bases, with 10 bases between them. In DNA, the CDR3 is TGTGCCAGCAGCTTACTATCAGGCGTGAACACTGAAGCTTTCTTT. This encodes CASSLLSGVNTEAFF.